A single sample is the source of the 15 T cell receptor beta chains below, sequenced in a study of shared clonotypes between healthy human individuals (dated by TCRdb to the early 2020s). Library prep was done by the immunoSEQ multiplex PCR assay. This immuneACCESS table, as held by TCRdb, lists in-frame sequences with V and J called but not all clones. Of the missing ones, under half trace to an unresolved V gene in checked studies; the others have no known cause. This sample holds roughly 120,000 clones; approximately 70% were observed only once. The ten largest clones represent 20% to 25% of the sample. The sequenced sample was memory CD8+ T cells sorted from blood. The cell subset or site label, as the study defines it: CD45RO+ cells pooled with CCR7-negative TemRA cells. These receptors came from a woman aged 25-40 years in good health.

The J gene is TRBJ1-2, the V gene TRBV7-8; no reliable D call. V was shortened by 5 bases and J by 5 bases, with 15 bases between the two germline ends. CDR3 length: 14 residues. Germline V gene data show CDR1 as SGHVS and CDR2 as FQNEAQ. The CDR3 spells CASSPREGPYGYTF. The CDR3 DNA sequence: TGTGCCAGCAGCCCCCGAGAGGGTCCGTATGGCTACACCTTC. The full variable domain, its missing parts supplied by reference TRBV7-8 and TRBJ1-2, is GAGVSQSPRYKVAKRGQDVALRCDPISGHVSLFWYQQALGQGPEFLTYFQNEAQLDKSGLPSDRFFAERPEGSVSTLKIQRTQQEDSAVYLCASSPREGPYGYTFGSGTRLTVV.

This CDR3 is CASSRLVTGTGELFF. CDR3 sequence (DNA): TGTGCCAGCAGCCGACTAGTTACTGGCACCGGGGAGCTGTTTTTT. This chain uses TRBV2 with TRBJ2-2, with D possibly being TRBD2 (6 bases). CDR1 is SNHLY and CDR2 is FYNNEI in the germline V gene. This CDR3 spans 15 amino acids. Trimming pared 6 bases from V and 4 bases from J, leaving 15 bases between.

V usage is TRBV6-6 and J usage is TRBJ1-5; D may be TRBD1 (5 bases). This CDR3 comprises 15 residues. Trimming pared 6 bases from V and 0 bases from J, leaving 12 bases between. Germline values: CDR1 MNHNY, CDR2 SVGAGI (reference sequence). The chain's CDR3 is CASSLFGGSNQPQHF. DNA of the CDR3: TGTGCCAGCAGCCTATTCGGGGGTAGCAATCAGCCCCAGCATTTT.

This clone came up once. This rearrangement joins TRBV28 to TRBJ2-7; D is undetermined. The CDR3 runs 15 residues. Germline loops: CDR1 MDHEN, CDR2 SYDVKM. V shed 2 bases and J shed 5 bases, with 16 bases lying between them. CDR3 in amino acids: CASSLIFWGDDEQYF. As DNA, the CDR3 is TGTGCCAGCAGTTTAATCTTTTGGGGTGACGACGAGCAGTACTTC.

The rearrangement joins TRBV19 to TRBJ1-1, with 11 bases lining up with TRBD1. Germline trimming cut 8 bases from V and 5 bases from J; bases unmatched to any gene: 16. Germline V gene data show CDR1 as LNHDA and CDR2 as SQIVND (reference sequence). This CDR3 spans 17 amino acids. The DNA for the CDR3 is TGTGCCAGTGAGACGGGACAGGGGGAGATCGGTTTTACTGAAGCTTTCTTT. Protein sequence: CASETGQGEIGFTEAFF.

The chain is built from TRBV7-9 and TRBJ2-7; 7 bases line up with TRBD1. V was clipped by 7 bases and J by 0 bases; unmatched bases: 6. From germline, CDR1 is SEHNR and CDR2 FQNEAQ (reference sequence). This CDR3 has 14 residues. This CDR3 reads CASNQGTVSYEQYF. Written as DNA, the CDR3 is TGTGCCAGCAACCAGGGGACAGTCTCCTACGAGCAGTACTTC.

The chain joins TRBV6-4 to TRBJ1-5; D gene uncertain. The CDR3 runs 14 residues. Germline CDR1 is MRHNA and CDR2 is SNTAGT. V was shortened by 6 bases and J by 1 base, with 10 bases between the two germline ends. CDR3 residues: CASSLRASNQPQHF. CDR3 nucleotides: TGTGCCAGCAGCTTAAGGGCGAGCAATCAGCCCCAGCATTTT.

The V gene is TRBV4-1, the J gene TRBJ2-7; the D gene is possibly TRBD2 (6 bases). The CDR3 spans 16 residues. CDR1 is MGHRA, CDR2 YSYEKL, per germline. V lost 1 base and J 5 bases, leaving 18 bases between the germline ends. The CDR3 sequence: CASSQALAVGRHEQYF. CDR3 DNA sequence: TGCGCCAGCAGCCAAGCACTAGCAGTGGGGCGCCACGAGCAGTACTTC.

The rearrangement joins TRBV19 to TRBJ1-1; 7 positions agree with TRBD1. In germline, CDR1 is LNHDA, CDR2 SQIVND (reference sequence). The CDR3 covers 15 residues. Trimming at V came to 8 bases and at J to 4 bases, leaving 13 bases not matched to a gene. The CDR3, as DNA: TGTGCCAGTCTACGACAGGGTGCTCCCACCACTGAAGCTTTCTTT. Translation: CASLRQGAPTTEAFF.

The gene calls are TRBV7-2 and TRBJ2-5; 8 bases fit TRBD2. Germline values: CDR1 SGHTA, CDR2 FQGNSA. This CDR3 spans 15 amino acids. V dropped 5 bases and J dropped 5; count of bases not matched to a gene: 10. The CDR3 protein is CASSPVQREWETQYF. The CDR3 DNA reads TGTGCCAGCAGCCCAGTCCAGCGGGAGTGGGAGACCCAGTACTTC.

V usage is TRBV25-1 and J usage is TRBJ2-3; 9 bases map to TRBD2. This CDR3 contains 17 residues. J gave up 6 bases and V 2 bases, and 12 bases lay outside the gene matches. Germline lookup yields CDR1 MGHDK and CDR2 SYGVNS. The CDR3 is CASSEGARAGGRDTQYF. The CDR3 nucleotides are TGTGCCAGCAGTGAAGGGGCTAGAGCGGGAGGCCGGGATACGCAGTATTTT.

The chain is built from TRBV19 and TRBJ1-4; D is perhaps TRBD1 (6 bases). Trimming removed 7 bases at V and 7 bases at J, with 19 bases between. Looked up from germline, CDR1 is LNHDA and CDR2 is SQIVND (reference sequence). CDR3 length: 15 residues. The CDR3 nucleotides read TGTGCCAGTACCGATCTCCAGGGGAGGGGTGAAAAACTGTTTTTT. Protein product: CASTDLQGRGEKLFF.

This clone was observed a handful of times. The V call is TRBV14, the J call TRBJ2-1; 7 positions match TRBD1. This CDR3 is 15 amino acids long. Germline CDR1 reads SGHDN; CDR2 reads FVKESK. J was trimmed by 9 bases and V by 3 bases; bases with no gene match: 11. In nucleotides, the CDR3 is TGTGCCAGCAGCCAGGAACCCAGGGGGACCGGTGAGCAGTTCTTC. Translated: CASSQEPRGTGEQFF. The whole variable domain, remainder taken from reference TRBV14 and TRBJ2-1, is EAGVTQFPSHSVIEKGQTVTLRCDPISGHDNLYWYRRVMGKEIKFLLHFVKESKQDESGMPNNRFLAERTGGTYSTLKVQPAELEDSGVYFCASSQEPRGTGEQFFGPGTRLTVL.

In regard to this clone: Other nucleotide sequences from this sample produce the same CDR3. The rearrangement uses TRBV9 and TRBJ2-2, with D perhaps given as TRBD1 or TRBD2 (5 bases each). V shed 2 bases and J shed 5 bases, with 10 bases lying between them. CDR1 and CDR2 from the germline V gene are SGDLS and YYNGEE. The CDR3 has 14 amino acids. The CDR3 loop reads CASSVSWGTGELFF. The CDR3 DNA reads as TGTGCCAGCAGCGTGAGCTGGGGGACCGGGGAGCTGTTTTTT.

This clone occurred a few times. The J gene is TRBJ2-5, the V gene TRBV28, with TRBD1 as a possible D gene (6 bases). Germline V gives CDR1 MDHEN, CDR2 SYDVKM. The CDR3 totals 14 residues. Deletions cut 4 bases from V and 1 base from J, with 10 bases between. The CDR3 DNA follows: TGTGCCAGCAGTTCTGCGACAGGCCAAGAGACCCAGTACTTC. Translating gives CASSSATGQETQYF. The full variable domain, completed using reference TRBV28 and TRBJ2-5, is DVKVTQSSRYLVKRTGEKVFLECVQDMDHENMFWYRQDPGLGLRLIYFSYDVKMKEKGDIPEGYSVSREKKERFSLILESASTNQTSMYLCASSSATGQETQYFGPGTRLLVL.